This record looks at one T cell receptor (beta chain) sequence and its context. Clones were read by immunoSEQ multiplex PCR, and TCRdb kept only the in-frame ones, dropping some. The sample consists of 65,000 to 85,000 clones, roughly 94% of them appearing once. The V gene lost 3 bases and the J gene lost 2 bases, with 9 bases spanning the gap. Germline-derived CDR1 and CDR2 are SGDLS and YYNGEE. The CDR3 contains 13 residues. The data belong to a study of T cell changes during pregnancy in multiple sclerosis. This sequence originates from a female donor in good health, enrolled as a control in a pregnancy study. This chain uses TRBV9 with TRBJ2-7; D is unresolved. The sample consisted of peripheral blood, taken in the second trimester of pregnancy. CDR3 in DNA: TGTGCCAGCAGCGAGGAGCCGGCCTACGAGCAGTACTTC. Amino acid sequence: CASSEEPAYEQYF.